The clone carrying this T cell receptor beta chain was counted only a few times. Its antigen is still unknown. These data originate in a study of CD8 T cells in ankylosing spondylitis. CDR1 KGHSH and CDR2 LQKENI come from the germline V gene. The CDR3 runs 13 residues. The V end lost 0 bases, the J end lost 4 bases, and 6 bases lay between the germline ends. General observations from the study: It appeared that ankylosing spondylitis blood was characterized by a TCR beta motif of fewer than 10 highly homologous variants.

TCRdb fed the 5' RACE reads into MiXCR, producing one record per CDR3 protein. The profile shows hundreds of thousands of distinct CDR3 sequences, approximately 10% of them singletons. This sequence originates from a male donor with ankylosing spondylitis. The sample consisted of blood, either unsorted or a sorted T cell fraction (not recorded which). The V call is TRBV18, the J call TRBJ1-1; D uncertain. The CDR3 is CASSPPYRTEAFF. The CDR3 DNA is TGTGCCAGCTCACCACCGTACCGCACTGAAGCTTTCTTT. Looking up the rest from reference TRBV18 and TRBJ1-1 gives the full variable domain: NAGVMQNPRHLVRRRGQEARLRCSPMKGHSHVYWYRQLPEEGLKFMVYLQKENIIDESGMPKERFSAEFPKEGPSILRIQQVVRGDSAAYFCASSPPYRTEAFFGQGTRLTVV.